This passage covers 23 T cell receptor beta chains from one sample sequenced in a study of blood T cell repertoires in COVID-19. Repertoires were generated with immunoSEQ multiplex PCR, while TCRdb's copy carries only in-frame clones and drops some. The sample includes about 130,000 clones, roughly four fifths seen only once; the top ten take about 20%. The source material was PBMCs or T cells enriched from blood (not recorded which). Every receptor here comes from a man aged 25 to 40 who had recovered from COVID-19.

In the case of this clone: The junction departs from germline at one end; a sequencing error may be responsible. The chain joins TRBV7-7 to TRBJ2-3; TRBD2 agrees at 7 bases. Per germline, CDR1 SSHAT and CDR2 FNYEAQ (reference sequence). The CDR3 contains 15 residues. CDR3 region: CASSPEPGEGDTQYF. The CDR3 DNA is TGTGCTAGCAGCCCCGAACCGGGGGAGGGAGATACGCAGTATTTT.

The V call is TRBV5-1, the J call TRBJ2-5; 10 bases agree with TRBD2. V lost 0 bases to trimming and J lost 3 bases; unmatched junction nucleotides: 5. Germline loops: CDR1 SGHRS, CDR2 YFSETQ. The CDR3 is 16 residues long. CDR3 nucleotide sequence: TGCGCCAGCAGCTTGGACTATAGCGGGAGGAAAGAGACCCAGTACTTC. Residues: CASSLDYSGRKETQYF.

This clone showed up just once. The rearrangement links TRBV27 to TRBJ1-2; D ambiguous. With 4 bases removed from V and 7 bases from J, the gap between germline ends came to 16 bases. The CDR3 extends over 14 amino acids. Germline CDR1 is MNHEY and CDR2 is SMNVEV (reference sequence). The CDR3 region is CASSSGNMGSGYTF. The CDR3 DNA sequence: TGTGCCAGCAGTTCTGGAAACATGGGGAGTGGCTACACCTTC.

This clone has a handful of counts. V is TRBV18 and J is TRBJ1-1; D might be TRBD1 (6 bases). V was shortened by 2 bases and J by 1 base, with 8 bases between the two germline ends. CDR1 and CDR2 (germline): KGHSH, LQKENI. The CDR3 loop spans 14 amino acids. CDR3 nucleotide sequence: TGTGCCAGCTCACCAGGGACACAGAACACTGAAGCTTTCTTT. Its translation: CASSPGTQNTEAFF. The full variable domain, completed using reference TRBV18 and TRBJ1-1, is NAGVMQNPRHLVRRRGQEARLRCSPMKGHSHVYWYRQLPEEGLKFMVYLQKENIIDESGMPKERFSAEFPKEGPSILRIQQVVRGDSAAYFCASSPGTQNTEAFFGQGTRLTVV.

The V gene is TRBV12-3 or TRBV12-4, the J gene TRBJ2-7, with D uncertain. CDR3 size: 12 residues. Between the trimmed V and J ends, which lost 2 bases and 6 bases, there was a span of 8 bases. CDR3 DNA sequence: TGTGCCAGCAGTTTAATCCGCGGCGAGCAGTACTTC. Its protein is CASSLIRGEQYF.

This clone was observed at least ten times. The chain links TRBV3-1 (or the pseudogene TRBV3-2) to TRBJ1-5; possibly TRBD1 for D (6 bases). The CDR3 spans 14 residues. V was pared by 3 bases and J by 6 bases, with 12 bases between. Germline lookup yields CDR1 LGHDT and CDR2 YNNKEL (reference sequence). The CDR3 DNA reads TGTGCCAGCAGCCAGTCTGGGGGCATTCAGCCCCAGCATTTT. Translation: CASSQSGGIQPQHF.

This chain connects TRBV10-3 to TRBJ1-3; no clear D. CDR1 and CDR2 (germline): ENHRY, SYGVKD. The CDR3 has 17 residues. The V gene lost 7 bases and the J gene lost 0 bases, with 19 bases spanning the gap. The CDR3 region is CAITVGFFIISGNTIYF. CDR3 in DNA: TGTGCCATCACGGTTGGTTTTTTTATCATCTCTGGAAACACCATATATTTT.

The rearrangement joins TRBV7-2 to TRBJ2-3, with 13 bases that match TRBD2. The CDR3 contains 15 residues. CDR1 is SGHTA and CDR2 is FQGNSA in the germline V gene. Losses at the gene ends were 4 bases for V and 4 bases for J; bases not matched to a gene: 2. The CDR3 nucleotides are TGTGCCAGCAGCTCCGGACTAGCGGGGGCAGATACGCAGTATTTT. Translating it yields CASSSGLAGADTQYF.

The chain joins TRBV3-1 (or the pseudogene TRBV3-2) to TRBJ1-2; 8 bases match TRBD1. CDR1 is LGHDT and CDR2 is YNNKEL in the germline V gene (reference sequence). J was trimmed by 7 bases and V by 7 bases; bases with no gene match: 2. CDR3 length equals 11 residues. CDR3 region: CASTQGAGYTF. CDR3 nucleotides: TGTGCCAGCACCCAGGGGGCTGGCTACACCTTC.

In DNA form, the CDR3 reads TGTGCCAGCTCACCACCTAGCCTCAATGAAAAACTGTTTTTT. It yields the protein CASSPPSLNEKLFF. The rearrangement uses TRBV18 and TRBJ1-4, with D unresolved. The CDR3 runs 14 residues. The germline gives CDR1 KGHSH, CDR2 LQKENI. V was trimmed by 0 bases and J by 5 bases, leaving 7 bases between them.

The chain combines TRBV4-1 with TRBJ1-5; D not resolved. Germline CDR1 MGHRA, CDR2 YSYEKL. The CDR3 has 16 amino acids. V shed 1 base and J shed 3 bases, with 13 bases lying between them. The CDR3 region is CASSQGTGVVNQPQHF. DNA of the CDR3: TGCGCCAGCAGCCAAGGGACCGGGGTGGTCAATCAGCCCCAGCATTTT.

V is TRBV19 and J is TRBJ1-2, with unresolved D. Looked up from germline, CDR1 is LNHDA and CDR2 is SQIVND (reference sequence). The CDR3 sequence is 17 residues long. With 3 bases removed from V and 2 bases from J, the gap between germline ends came to 19 bases. The CDR3 region is CASSIDFEEGPNYGYTF. CDR3 DNA: TGTGCCAGTAGTATCGATTTTGAGGAGGGTCCCAACTATGGCTACACCTTC.

This chain links TRBV7-9 with TRBJ2-5; D may be TRBD2 (5 bases). This CDR3 is 14 amino acids long. Trimming removed 2 bases at V and 2 bases at J, with 9 bases between. In germline, CDR1 is SEHNR, CDR2 FQNEAQ (reference sequence). The CDR3 reads CASSLFGGQETQYF. CDR3 DNA: TGTGCCAGCAGCTTATTCGGCGGGCAAGAGACCCAGTACTTC.

The chain carries TRBV6-2 or TRBV6-3 and TRBJ2-2; 8 positions match TRBD2. Germline CDR1 and CDR2: MNHEY and SVGEGT. The CDR3 length is 14 residues. V gave up 4 bases and J gave up 4 bases; unmatched junction bases: 2. CDR3 DNA sequence: TGTGCCAGCAGTTCCGGGACTAGCACCGGGGAGCTGTTTTTT. Its translation is CASSSGTSTGELFF.

The chain joins TRBV5-1 to TRBJ2-5, with TRBD1 matching over 9 bases. This CDR3 comprises 15 residues. From germline, CDR1 is SGHRS and CDR2 YFSETQ. J lost 2 bases, V lost 4 bases, and 6 bases had no gene match. CDR3 residues: CASSPGTGPQETQYF. In nucleotides, the CDR3 is TGCGCCAGCAGCCCCGGGACAGGGCCTCAAGAGACCCAGTACTTC.

The chain is built from TRBV14 and TRBJ1-6; D unresolved. Germline V lookup: CDR1 SGHDN, CDR2 FVKESK. This CDR3 comprises 15 residues. V lost 1 base to trimming and J lost 3 bases, with 7 bases between them. CDR3 sequence: CASSQGGVYNSPLHF. The CDR3 DNA reads TGTGCCAGCAGCCAAGGTGGAGTCTATAATTCACCCCTCCACTTT.

J is TRBJ2-5 and V is TRBV7-6, with a tentative D call TRBD1 (7 bases). Germline V gene data show CDR1 as SGHVS and CDR2 as FNYEAQ. The CDR3 is 16 residues long. V was pared by 1 base and J by 5 bases, with 17 bases between. As DNA, the CDR3 is TGTGCCAGCAGCTTAGGGATCGGGGGACAGTATGAGACCCAGTACTTC. It codes for CASSLGIGGQYETQYF. Looking up the rest from reference TRBV7-6 and TRBJ2-5 gives the full variable domain: GAGVSQSPRYKVTKRGQDVALRCDPISGHVSLYWYRQALGQGPEFLTYFNYEAQQDKSGLPNDRFSAERPEGSISTLTIQRTEQRDSAMYRCASSLGIGGQYETQYFGPGTRLLVL.

With regard to this clone: One junction end disagrees with the germline gene, perhaps due to a read error. This chain uses TRBV14 with TRBJ2-1, with 7 bases aligning to TRBD1. CDR1 is SGHDN and CDR2 is FVKESK in the germline V gene. CDR3 size: 14 residues. CDR3 bases: TGTGCCAGCAGCCTAGGGGGCTCCCACAATGAGCAGTTCTTC. It specifies CASSLGGSHNEQFF.

This sequence joins TRBV6-5 and TRBJ1-2; TRBD1 matches at 8 bases. V shed 2 bases, J shed 8 bases, and the junction held 7 bases outside the gene matches. The germline V gene encodes CDR1 MNHEY and CDR2 SVGAGI. CDR3 length equals 14 residues. In DNA, the CDR3 is TGTGCCAGCAGTTACGACAGGGGTCTGGAAGGCTACACCTTC. Its translation: CASSYDRGLEGYTF.

The chain joins TRBV14 to TRBJ1-1, with a weak D call TRBD1 (6 bases). Germline CDR1 and CDR2: SGHDN and FVKESK. CDR3 length: 13 amino acids. V was pared by 4 bases and J by 1 base, with 7 bases between. CDR3 loop: CASSLQGNTEAFF. The CDR3 bases are TGTGCCAGCAGCCTACAGGGGAACACTGAAGCTTTCTTT.

The chain is built from TRBV25-1 and TRBJ2-3, with TRBD2 matching 9 bases. Germline values: CDR1 MGHDK, CDR2 SYGVNS. This CDR3 region has 17 residues. The ends lost 2 bases at V and 7 bases at J; junction bases unmatched: 13. DNA of the CDR3: TGTGCCAGCAGTGAACCATATCCTCTAGCGGGGATGAATACGCAGTATTTT. It encodes CASSEPYPLAGMNTQYF.

V and J are TRBV10-3 and TRBJ2-1, with D maybe TRBD2 (6 bases). The germline V gene has CDR1 ENHRY and CDR2 SYGVKD. The CDR3 is made up of 12 amino acids. V was clipped by 6 bases and J by 6 bases, with 9 bases between them. The CDR3 loop reads CAIRGGANEQFF. Here the CDR3 DNA reads TGTGCCATCAGGGGGGGAGCCAATGAGCAGTTCTTC.

This chain links TRBV6-2 or TRBV6-3 with TRBJ2-5; TRBD2 aligns across 9 bases. In germline, CDR1 is MNHEY, CDR2 SVGEGT. The CDR3 is made up of 18 amino acids. Losses at the gene ends were 3 bases for V and 1 base for J; bases not matched to a gene: 12. Here the CDR3 DNA reads TGTGCCAGCAGTTATTCGATCGGGGCTAGCGGGGTCCAAGAGACCCAGTACTTC. It codes for CASSYSIGASGVQETQYF.